This T cell receptor beta chain stems from a study of patients and donors after allogeneic stem cell transplantation. TCRdb fed the RT-PCR reads into MiXCR, producing one record per CDR3 protein. The sample shows about a million distinct CDR3 sequences, roughly 18% of them seen only once. This clonotype appeared a few times. The source material was blood, either unsorted or a sorted T cell fraction (not recorded which). The clonotype originates from a human donor who was either an allogeneic HSCT recipient or a stem cell or donor lymphocyte infusion donor (not recorded which). It is not recorded whose cells these are; they may come from a transplant donor.

The CDR3 nucleotides read TGCGCCAGCAGCTTGGTGGAGTCTTCACCCCTCCACTTT. Amino acids: CASSLVESSPLHF. The chain uses TRBV5-1 and TRBJ1-6, with D unresolved. The germline V gene has CDR1 SGHRS and CDR2 YFSETQ. The CDR3 totals 13 residues. Trimming removed 0 bases at V and 9 bases at J, with 7 bases between.